The rows below give T cell receptor beta chains drawn from one sample of a study of blood T cells in healthy people across ages. MiXCR, run by TCRdb on the 5' RACE reads, gives a single entry per CDR3 protein. The top ten clones hold approximately 15% of a sample with hundreds of thousands of distinct CDR3 sequences, 29% of them seen once. Specimen: blood. The receptors were sampled from a woman over 75 in good health. Each CDR3 is given with its conserved first and last residue. A D gene is named only where the DNA matches it firmly. A row's size may be missing; if present it is once, few, many or a size class.

J gene: TRBJ2-5; V gene: TRBV7-9; clone size: few; CDR3 length: 16; D gene: .; CDR3 protein: CASSLVGRGRVDEQYF; CDR3 DNA: TGTGCCAGCAGCTTAGTTGGGCGGGGAAGGGTAGATGAGCAGTACTTC
J gene: TRBJ1-6; V gene: TRBV7-9; clone size: few; CDR3 length: 15; D gene: .; CDR3 protein: CASSRTGTDNSPLHF; CDR3 DNA: TGTGCCAGCAGCCGCACCGGGACTGATAATTCACCCCTCCACTTT
J gene: TRBJ1-1; V gene: TRBV7-9; clone size: .; CDR3 length: 15; D gene: .; CDR3 protein: CASSPVGGLGTEAFF; CDR3 DNA: TGTGCCAGCAGCCCGGTCGGGGGGCTAGGGACTGAAGCTTTCTTT
J gene: TRBJ2-5; V gene: TRBV6-5; clone size: many; CDR3 length: 14; D gene: .; CDR3 protein: CASSYSRTSETQYF; CDR3 DNA: TGTGCCAGCAGTTACTCTCGGACCTCAGAGACCCAGTACTTC
J gene: TRBJ1-2; V gene: TRBV3-1; clone size: .; CDR3 length: 12; D gene: .; CDR3 protein: CASSLPTGAATF; CDR3 DNA: TGTGCCAGCAGCCTCCCAACGGGGGCCGCCACCTTC
J gene: TRBJ2-5; V gene: TRBV2; clone size: .; CDR3 length: 15; D gene: TRBD2; CDR3 protein: CASSLQAGTRETQYF; CDR3 DNA: TGTGCCAGCAGTCTACAAGCGGGGACTCGAGAGACCCAGTACTTC
J gene: TRBJ2-1; V gene: TRBV20-1; clone size: .; CDR3 length: 14; D gene: .; CDR3 protein: CSVKDFFLYNGQFF; CDR3 DNA: TGCAGTGTCAAGGACTTTTTCCTCTACAATGGGCAGTTCTTC
J gene: TRBJ1-2; V gene: TRBV10-3; clone size: .; CDR3 length: 16; D gene: TRBD1; CDR3 protein: CAISGDRTGKLYGYTF; CDR3 DNA: TGTGCCATCAGTGGTGATAGGACAGGGAAGCTCTATGGCTACACCTTC
J gene: TRBJ2-5; V gene: TRBV12-3/TRBV12-4; clone size: many; CDR3 length: 16; D gene: TRBD2; CDR3 protein: CASSLTAGGYQETQYF; CDR3 DNA: TGTGCCAGCAGTTTAACTGCGGGGGGGTACCAAGAGACCCAGTACTTC
J gene: TRBJ2-5; V gene: TRBV7-8; clone size: .; CDR3 length: 16; D gene: TRBD2; CDR3 protein: CASSLGRLAGRETQYF; CDR3 DNA: TGTGCCAGCAGCTTAGGAAGGCTAGCGGGGCGTGAGACCCAGTACTTC
J gene: TRBJ2-1; V gene: TRBV5-6; clone size: many; CDR3 length: 15; D gene: TRBD1; CDR3 protein: CASSLIGQGDDEQFF; CDR3 DNA: TGTGCCAGCAGCCTCATAGGACAGGGTGACGATGAGCAGTTCTTC
J gene: TRBJ1-2; V gene: TRBV7-8; clone size: .; CDR3 length: 14; D gene: TRBD1; CDR3 protein: CASSTQGTNYGYTF; CDR3 DNA: TGTGCCAGCAGCACACAGGGGACTAACTATGGCTACACCTTC
J gene: TRBJ1-6; V gene: TRBV7-2; clone size: many; CDR3 length: 14; D gene: .; CDR3 protein: CASSVPAAYSPLHF; CDR3 DNA: TGTGCCAGCAGCGTCCCCGCGGCGTATTCACCCCTCCACTTT
J gene: TRBJ1-2; V gene: TRBV6-6; clone size: many; CDR3 length: 17; D gene: .; CDR3 protein: CASTDNPGELKGHGYTF; CDR3 DNA: TGTGCCAGCACCGATAATCCGGGTGAACTTAAGGGGCATGGCTACACCTTC
J gene: TRBJ1-5; V gene: TRBV7-7; clone size: many; CDR3 length: 13; D gene: .; CDR3 protein: CASSTDINQPQHF; CDR3 DNA: TGTGCTAGCAGCACGGACATAAATCAGCCCCAGCATTTT
J gene: TRBJ1-1; V gene: TRBV7-2; clone size: .; CDR3 length: 12; D gene: .; CDR3 protein: CASSLKLGRAFF; CDR3 DNA: TGTGCCAGCAGCTTAAAGTTGGGGCGAGCTTTCTTT
J gene: TRBJ2-3; V gene: TRBV12-3/TRBV12-4; clone size: many; CDR3 length: 15; D gene: TRBD1; CDR3 protein: CASSLRTGSIDTQYF; CDR3 DNA: TGTGCCAGCAGTCTCCGGACAGGGTCCATAGATACGCAGTATTTT
J gene: TRBJ2-3; V gene: TRBV6-1; clone size: many; CDR3 length: 17; D gene: .; CDR3 protein: CASSEAHGGGLPDTQYF; CDR3 DNA: TGTGCCAGCAGTGAAGCGCATGGGGGGGGCCTTCCAGATACGCAGTATTTT
J gene: TRBJ2-5; V gene: TRBV9; clone size: .; CDR3 length: 17; D gene: .; CDR3 protein: CASSPPRGRTGGKTQYF; CDR3 DNA: TGTGCCAGCAGCCCCCCTAGGGGCAGGACCGGAGGAAAGACCCAGTACTTC
J gene: TRBJ2-1; V gene: TRBV7-2; clone size: many; CDR3 length: 15; D gene: TRBD1; CDR3 protein: CASTRLAGGANEQFF; CDR3 DNA: TGTGCCAGCACCCGGTTGGCAGGGGGTGCCAATGAGCAGTTCTTC
J gene: TRBJ1-5; V gene: TRBV7-2; clone size: .; CDR3 length: 16; D gene: .; CDR3 protein: CASSLVGQGPNQPQHF; CDR3 DNA: TGTGCCAGCAGCTTAGTCGGGCAGGGACCCAATCAGCCCCAGCATTTT
J gene: TRBJ1-4; V gene: TRBV6-2/TRBV6-3; clone size: few; CDR3 length: 15; D gene: .; CDR3 protein: CASSGRPAANEKLFF; CDR3 DNA: TGTGCCAGCAGTGGGCGCCCGGCGGCTAATGAAAAACTGTTTTTT
J gene: TRBJ2-2; V gene: TRBV7-2; clone size: few; CDR3 length: 15; D gene: .; CDR3 protein: CASSLVTVNTGELFF; CDR3 DNA: TGTGCCAGCAGCTTAGTAACGGTGAACACCGGGGAGCTGTTTTTT